This T cell receptor beta chain derives from a study of graft-versus-host responses after intestinal transplantation. Across the whole study: Recipients obtained multivisceral, liver-intestinal, or isolated intestinal transplants. The study, taken as a whole, reports: Investigators detected GvH clones in recipient marrow, with some emerging earlier in ileum or blood.

About this clone: Its specificity is not known.

Method: immunoSEQ multiplex PCR; TCRdb's copy keeps in-frame clones and lacks some. The sample lists about 71,000 clones; about 94% were seen once. Source: unstimulated CD8+ T cells sorted from spleen or lymph node cells, taken before intestinal transplant. The clonotype originates from a human donor who received an intestinal transplant.

CDR3 DNA sequence: TGTGCCAGCAGTGAAGACCAGGGGGCATCGGATTCACCCCTCCACTTT. Its translation: CASSEDQGASDSPLHF. This chain links TRBV6-1 with TRBJ1-6; 8 positions agree with TRBD1. The CDR3 is 16 amino acids. Unmatched junction bases numbered 7, after V lost 1 base and J lost 8 bases. Per the germline V gene, CDR1 is MNHNS and CDR2 is SASEGT.